This is a list of T cell receptor beta chains from one sample in a study of regulatory T cells in long-lasting Graves disease. TCRdb itself ran the multiplex PCR reads through MiXCR, one entry per CDR3 protein. This sample has some 330,000 distinct CDR3 sequences, with roughly 24% found just once. The starting material was peripheral blood mononuclear cells (PBMCs), obtained when the disease was refractory, from a patient treated with antithyroid drugs. The origin of the receptors is a woman aged 40 to 50 with Graves disease. The CDR3 runs from the conserved cysteine through the conserved F or W. Fields, in order: J gene, clone size, D gene, V gene, CDR3 protein, CDR3 DNA. The D gene is left open where the match is weak. Size is stated for part of the rows, as once, few or many counts, or as a class when the clone is expanded.

TRBJ1-4 - TRBD1 TRBV5-1 CASSMRTGTNEKPFF TGCGCCAGCAGCATGAGGACAGGTACTAATGAAAAACCGTTTTTT
TRBJ2-2 - TRBD2 TRBV9 CASSVLAGAANTGELFF TGTGCCAGCAGCGTCCTAGCGGGAGCAGCGAACACCGGGGAGCTGTTTTTT
TRBJ2-6 few - TRBV30 CAWSGANVLTF TGTGCCTGGAGCGGGGCCAACGTCCTGACTTTC
TRBJ2-5 few - TRBV2 CASRGGVGETQYF TGTGCCAGCAGGGGCGGGGTCGGAGAGACCCAGTACTTC
TRBJ2-7 - - TRBV11-2 CASSLRADPEQYF TGTGCCAGCAGCTTACGGGCCGATCCTGAGCAGTACTTC
TRBJ2-6 - - TRBV14 CASSPVISSGANVLTF TGTGCCAGCAGCCCAGTAATTAGTTCTGGGGCCAACGTCCTGACTTTC
TRBJ2-7 - - TRBV12-3/TRBV12-4 CASSPRAPYEQYF TGTGCCAGCAGCCCCCGGGCTCCCTACGAGCAGTACTTC
TRBJ2-4 - TRBD1 TRBV28 CASSSTHRGNIQYF TGTGCCAGCAGTTCAACCCACAGGGGAAACATTCAGTACTTC
TRBJ2-7 many - TRBV28 CASSLSTGTYEQYF TGTGCCAGCAGTTTATCGACAGGAACCTACGAGCAGTACTTC
TRBJ2-7 - TRBD1 TRBV12-3/TRBV12-4 CASSTDGTGAYEQYF TGTGCCAGCAGTACAGACGGGACAGGGGCCTACGAGCAGTACTTC
TRBJ2-5 many TRBD1 TRBV12-3/TRBV12-4 CATSRGQGVIETQYF TGTGCCACCTCAAGGGGCCAGGGGGTTATAGAGACCCAGTACTTC
TRBJ2-7 few TRBD2 TRBV7-8 CASSFGTSGRGNEQYF TGTGCCAGCAGCTTCGGTACTAGCGGGAGGGGTAACGAGCAGTACTTC
TRBJ1-4 many TRBD1 TRBV12-3/TRBV12-4 CASGKDRIGPNEKLFF TGTGCCAGCGGCAAGGACAGGATCGGGCCTAATGAAAAACTGTTTTTT
TRBJ2-7 many - TRBV11-2 CASSYEGYEQYF TGTGCCAGCAGCTACGAGGGCTACGAGCAGTACTTC
TRBJ2-7 - TRBD2 TRBV18 CASSPLSGRGEQYF TGTGCCAGCTCACCACTTAGCGGGAGAGGCGAGCAGTACTTC
TRBJ1-2 - - TRBV5-1 CASSSGGENYGYTF TGCGCCAGCTCCAGTGGGGGGGAAAACTATGGCTACACCTTC
TRBJ1-1 many - TRBV28 CASPEGDSSIMNTEAFF TGTGCCAGCCCAGAGGGTGACAGTTCCATTATGAACACTGAAGCTTTCTTT
TRBJ1-1 - TRBD1 TRBV28 CASSLTLDRYGTEAFF TGTGCCAGCAGTTTAACTCTGGACAGGTACGGGACTGAAGCTTTCTTT